Here is one T cell receptor beta chain with its context. CDR1 is SEHNR and CDR2 is FQNEAQ in the germline V gene (reference sequence). V shed 6 bases and J 8 bases; nucleotides not matched to a gene: 7. The CDR3 has 13 residues. The data derive from a study of blood T cell repertoires in COVID-19. Study-wide background: Sites across the United States, Italy and Spain contributed samples from acute and convalescent COVID-19. Sources were T cells, B-cell-depleted T cells, or PBMCs; the material itself was cDNA or gDNA.

TCRdb's copy holds only in-frame clones and misses some; the assay was immunoSEQ multiplex PCR. The sample holds roughly 170,000 clones, around four fifths seen once. V and J are TRBV7-9 and TRBJ2-1; 7 nucleotides agree with TRBD1. Sequencing was performed on peripheral blood. This sequence originates from a man between 40 and 49 years old who had recovered from COVID-19. CDR3 region: CASRDKTGHEQFF. Written as DNA, the CDR3 is TGTGCCAGCAGGGACAAGACAGGGCATGAGCAGTTCTTC.